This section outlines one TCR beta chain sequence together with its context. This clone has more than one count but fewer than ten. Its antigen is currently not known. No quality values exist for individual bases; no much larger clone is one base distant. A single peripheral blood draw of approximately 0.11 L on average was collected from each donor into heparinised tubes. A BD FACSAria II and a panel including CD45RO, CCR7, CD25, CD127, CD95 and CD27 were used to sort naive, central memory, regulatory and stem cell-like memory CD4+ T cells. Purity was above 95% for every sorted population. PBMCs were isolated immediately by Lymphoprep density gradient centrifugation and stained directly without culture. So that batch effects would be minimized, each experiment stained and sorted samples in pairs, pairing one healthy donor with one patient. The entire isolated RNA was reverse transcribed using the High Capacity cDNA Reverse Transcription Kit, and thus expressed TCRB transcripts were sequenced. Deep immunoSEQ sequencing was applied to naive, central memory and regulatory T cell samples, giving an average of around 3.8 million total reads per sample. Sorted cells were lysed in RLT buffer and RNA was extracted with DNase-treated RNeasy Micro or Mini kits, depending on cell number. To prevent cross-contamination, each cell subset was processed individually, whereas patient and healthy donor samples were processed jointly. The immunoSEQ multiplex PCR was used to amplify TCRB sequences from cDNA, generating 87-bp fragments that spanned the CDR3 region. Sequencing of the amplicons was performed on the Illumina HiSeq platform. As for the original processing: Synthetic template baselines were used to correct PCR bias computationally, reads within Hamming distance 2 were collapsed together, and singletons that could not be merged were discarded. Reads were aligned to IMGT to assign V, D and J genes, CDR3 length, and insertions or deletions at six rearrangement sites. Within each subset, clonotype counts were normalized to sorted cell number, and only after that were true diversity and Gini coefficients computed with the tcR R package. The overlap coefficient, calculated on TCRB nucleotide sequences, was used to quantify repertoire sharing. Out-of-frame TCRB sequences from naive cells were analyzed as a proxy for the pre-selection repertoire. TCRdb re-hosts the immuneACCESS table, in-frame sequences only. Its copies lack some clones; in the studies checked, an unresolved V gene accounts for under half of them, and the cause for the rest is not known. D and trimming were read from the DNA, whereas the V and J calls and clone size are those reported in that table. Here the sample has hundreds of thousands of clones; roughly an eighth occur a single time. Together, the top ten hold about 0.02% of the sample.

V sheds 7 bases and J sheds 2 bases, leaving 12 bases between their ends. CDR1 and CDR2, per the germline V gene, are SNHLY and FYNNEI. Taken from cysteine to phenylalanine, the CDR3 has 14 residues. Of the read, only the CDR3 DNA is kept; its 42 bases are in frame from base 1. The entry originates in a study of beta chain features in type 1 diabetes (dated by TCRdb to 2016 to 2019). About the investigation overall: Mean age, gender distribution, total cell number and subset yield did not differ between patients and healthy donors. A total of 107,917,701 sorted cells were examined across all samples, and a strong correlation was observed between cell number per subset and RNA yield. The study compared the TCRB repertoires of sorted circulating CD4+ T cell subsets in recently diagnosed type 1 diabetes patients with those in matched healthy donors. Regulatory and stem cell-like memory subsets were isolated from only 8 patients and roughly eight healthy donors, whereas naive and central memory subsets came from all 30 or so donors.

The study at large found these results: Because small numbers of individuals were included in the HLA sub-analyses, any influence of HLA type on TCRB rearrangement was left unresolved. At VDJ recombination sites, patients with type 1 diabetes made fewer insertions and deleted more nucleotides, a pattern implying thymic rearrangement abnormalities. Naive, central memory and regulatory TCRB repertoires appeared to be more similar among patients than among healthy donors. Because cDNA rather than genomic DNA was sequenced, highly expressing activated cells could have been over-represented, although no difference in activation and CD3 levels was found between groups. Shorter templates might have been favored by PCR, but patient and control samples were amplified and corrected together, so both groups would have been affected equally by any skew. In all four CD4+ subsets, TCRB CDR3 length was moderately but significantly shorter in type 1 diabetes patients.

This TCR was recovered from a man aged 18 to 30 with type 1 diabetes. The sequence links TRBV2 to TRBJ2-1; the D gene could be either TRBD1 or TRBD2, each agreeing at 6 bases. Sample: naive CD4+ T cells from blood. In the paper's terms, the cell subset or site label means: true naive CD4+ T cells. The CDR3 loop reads CASNLRGPYNEQFF. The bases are TGTGCCAGCAACTTACGGGGGCCCTACAATGAGCAGTTCTTC.